This TCR beta chain was captured in a study of shared clonotypes between healthy human individuals. V lost 3 bases and J lost 5, with 20 bases in between. Germline loops: CDR1 SNHLY, CDR2 FYNNEI. CDR3 length: 17 amino acids. As defined, naive CD8 cells were CD45RO-negative and positively selected for CCR7, with terminally differentiated effector memory CD45RA+ cells excluded. Donors comprised healthy HIV-negative adults lacking recent acute infections or vaccinations. Findings of the study overall: Larger estimated richness was generally recorded for naive subsets relative to memory subsets.

Regarding this clone: Its antigen is unknown.

In the original processing: Owing to the provision of junction-only sequences devoid of quality scores by immunoSEQ, filtering differed. Clones were sequenced by immunoSEQ multiplex PCR, and TCRdb holds only the in-frame ones, with some missing. V and J calls and clone size are as listed in that table; D and trimming were resolved from the DNA. This sample has a few million clones, with around 93% found just once. Sequences were obtained from naive CD8+ T cells from PBMCs. This clonotype was obtained from a man younger than 30 in good health. Some clones in this sample may be carry-over from other donors' samples. This chain uses TRBV2 with TRBJ1-5; D uncertain. In DNA, the CDR3 is TGTGCCAGCAGTGAGGTTATTGACAAAGGGCTGTATCAGCCCCAGCATTTT. The encoded protein is CASSEVIDKGLYQPQHF.